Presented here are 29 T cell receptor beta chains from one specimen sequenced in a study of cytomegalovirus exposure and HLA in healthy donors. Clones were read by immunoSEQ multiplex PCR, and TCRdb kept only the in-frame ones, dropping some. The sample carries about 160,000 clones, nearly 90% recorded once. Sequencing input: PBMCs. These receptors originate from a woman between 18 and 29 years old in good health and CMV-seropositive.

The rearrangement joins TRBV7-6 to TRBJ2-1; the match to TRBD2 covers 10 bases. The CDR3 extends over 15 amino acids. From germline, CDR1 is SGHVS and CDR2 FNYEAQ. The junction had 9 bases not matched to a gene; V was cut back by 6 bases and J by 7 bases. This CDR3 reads CASSSIAGGPNEQFF. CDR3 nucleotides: TGTGCCAGCAGTTCAATAGCGGGAGGACCTAATGAGCAGTTCTTC.

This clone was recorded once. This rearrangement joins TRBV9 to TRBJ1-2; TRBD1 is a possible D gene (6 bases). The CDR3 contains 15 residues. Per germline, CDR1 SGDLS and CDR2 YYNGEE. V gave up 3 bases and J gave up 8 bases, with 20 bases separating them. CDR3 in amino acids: CASSARLQGREGYTF. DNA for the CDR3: TGTGCCAGCAGCGCCCGGTTACAGGGAAGAGAAGGCTACACCTTC. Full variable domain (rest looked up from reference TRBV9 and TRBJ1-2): DSGVTQTPKHLITATGQRVTLRCSPRSGDLSVYWYQQSLDQGLQFLIQYYNGEERAKGNILERFSAQQFPDLHSELNLSSLELGDSALYFCASSARLQGREGYTFGSGTRLTVV.

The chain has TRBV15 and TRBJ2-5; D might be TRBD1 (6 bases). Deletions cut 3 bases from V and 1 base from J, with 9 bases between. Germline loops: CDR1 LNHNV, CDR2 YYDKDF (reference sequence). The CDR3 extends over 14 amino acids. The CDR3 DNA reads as TGTGCCACCAGCAGCGGGACATCCCAAGAGACCCAGTACTTC. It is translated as CATSSGTSQETQYF.

Here the CDR3 reads CASSLGTSGREQFF. CDR3 nucleotides: TGTGCCAGCAGCTTAGGGACTAGCGGGAGAGAGCAGTTCTTC. V is TRBV7-2 and J is TRBJ2-1, with 13 bases lining up with TRBD2. The germline V gene has CDR1 SGHTA and CDR2 FQGNSA. J gave up 10 bases and V 1 base, and 1 base lay outside the gene matches. The CDR3 length is 14 residues.

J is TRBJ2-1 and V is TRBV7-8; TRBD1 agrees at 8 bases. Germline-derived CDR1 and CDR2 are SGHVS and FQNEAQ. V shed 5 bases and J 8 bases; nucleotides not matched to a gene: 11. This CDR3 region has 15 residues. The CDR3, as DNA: TGTGCCAGCAGCCTTCGACAGGGGAATCCCTATGAGCAGTTCTTC. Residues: CASSLRQGNPYEQFF.

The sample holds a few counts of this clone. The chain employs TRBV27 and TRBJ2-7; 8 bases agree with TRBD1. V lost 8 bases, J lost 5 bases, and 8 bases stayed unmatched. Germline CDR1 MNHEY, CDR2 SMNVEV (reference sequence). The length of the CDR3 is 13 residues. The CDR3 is CASSTGVGNEQYF. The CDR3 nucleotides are TGTGCCAGCTCGACAGGGGTGGGGAACGAGCAGTACTTC.

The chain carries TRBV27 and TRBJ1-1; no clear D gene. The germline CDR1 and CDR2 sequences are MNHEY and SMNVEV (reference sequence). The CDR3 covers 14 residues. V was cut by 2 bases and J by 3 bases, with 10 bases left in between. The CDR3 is CASSLKAQHTEAFF. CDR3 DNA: TGTGCCAGCAGTTTAAAGGCACAGCACACTGAAGCTTTCTTT.

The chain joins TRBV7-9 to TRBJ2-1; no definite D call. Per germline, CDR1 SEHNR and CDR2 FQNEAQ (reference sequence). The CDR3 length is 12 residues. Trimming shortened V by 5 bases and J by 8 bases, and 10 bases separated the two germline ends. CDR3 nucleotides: TGTGCCAGCAGCCCCTTAGTCTATGAGCAGTTCTTC. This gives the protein CASSPLVYEQFF.

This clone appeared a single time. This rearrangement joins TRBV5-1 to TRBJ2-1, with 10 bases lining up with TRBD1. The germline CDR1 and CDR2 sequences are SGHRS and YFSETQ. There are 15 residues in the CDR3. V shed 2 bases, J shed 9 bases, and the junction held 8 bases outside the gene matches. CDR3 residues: CASSLTGTGEGEQFF. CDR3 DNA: TGCGCCAGCAGCTTAACCGGGACAGGGGAGGGTGAGCAGTTCTTC. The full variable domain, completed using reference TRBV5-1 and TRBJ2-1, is KAGVTQTPRYLIKTRGQQVTLSCSPISGHRSVSWYQQTPGQGLQFLFEYFSETQRNKGNFPGRFSGRQFSNSRSEMNVSTLELGDSALYLCASSLTGTGEGEQFFGPGTRLTVL.

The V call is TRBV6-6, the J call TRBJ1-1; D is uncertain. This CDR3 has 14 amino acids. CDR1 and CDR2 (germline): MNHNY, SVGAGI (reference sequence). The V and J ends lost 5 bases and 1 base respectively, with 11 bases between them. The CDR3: CASSQRGGNTEAFF. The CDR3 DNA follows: TGTGCCAGCAGTCAGCGCGGAGGGAACACTGAAGCTTTCTTT.

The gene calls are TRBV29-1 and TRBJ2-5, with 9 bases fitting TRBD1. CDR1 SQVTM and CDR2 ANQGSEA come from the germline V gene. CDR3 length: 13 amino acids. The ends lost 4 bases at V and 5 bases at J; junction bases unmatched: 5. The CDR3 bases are TGCAGCGTTGCTCGAGGACAGGGGGAGACCCAGTACTTC. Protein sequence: CSVARGQGETQYF.

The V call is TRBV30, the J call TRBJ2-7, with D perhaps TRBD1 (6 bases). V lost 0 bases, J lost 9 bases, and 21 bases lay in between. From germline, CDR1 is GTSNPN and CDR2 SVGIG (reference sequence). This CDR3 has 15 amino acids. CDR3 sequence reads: CAWSVKGVLRVRQYF. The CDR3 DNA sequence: TGTGCCTGGAGTGTCAAGGGGGTTTTACGAGTACGGCAGTACTTC.

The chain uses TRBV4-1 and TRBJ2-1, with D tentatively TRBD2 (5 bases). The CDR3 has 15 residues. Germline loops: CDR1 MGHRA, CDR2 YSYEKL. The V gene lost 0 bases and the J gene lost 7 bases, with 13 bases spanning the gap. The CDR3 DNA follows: TGCGCCAGCAGCCAAGATCATAGAGACTATAATGAGCAGTTCTTC. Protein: CASSQDHRDYNEQFF.

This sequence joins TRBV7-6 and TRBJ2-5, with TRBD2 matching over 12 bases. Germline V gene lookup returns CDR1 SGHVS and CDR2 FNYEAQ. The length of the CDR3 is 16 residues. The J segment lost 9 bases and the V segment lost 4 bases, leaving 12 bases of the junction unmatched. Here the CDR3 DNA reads TGTGCCAGCAGCTCCTCTAGCGGGAGGGCCGGTATGGCCCAGTACTTC. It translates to CASSSSSGRAGMAQYF.

The CDR3 protein is CASSVAVGSHSYEQYF. In DNA, the CDR3 is TGTGCCAGCAGCGTAGCGGTGGGGAGCCACTCCTACGAGCAGTACTTC. The chain joins TRBV9 to TRBJ2-7; tentative D call: TRBD2 (5 bases). The CDR3 is 16 amino acids. The germline gives CDR1 SGDLS, CDR2 YYNGEE. Trimming cost V 0 bases and J 0 bases, with 13 bases left between them.

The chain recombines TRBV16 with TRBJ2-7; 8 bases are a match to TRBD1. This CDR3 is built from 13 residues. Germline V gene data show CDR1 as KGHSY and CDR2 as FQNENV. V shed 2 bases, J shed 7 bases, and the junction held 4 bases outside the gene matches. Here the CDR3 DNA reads TGTGCCAGCAGCCAAAGCACAGGGGGGGAGCAGTACTTC. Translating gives CASSQSTGGEQYF.

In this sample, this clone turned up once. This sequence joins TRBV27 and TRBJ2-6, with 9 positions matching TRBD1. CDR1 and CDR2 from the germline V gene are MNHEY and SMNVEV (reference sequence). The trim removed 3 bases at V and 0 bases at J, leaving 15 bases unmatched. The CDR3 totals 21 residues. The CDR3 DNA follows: TGTGCCAGCAGTTTGAGAATGACTCACGGGACAGGGAACTCTGGGGCCAACGTCCTGACTTTC. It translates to CASSLRMTHGTGNSGANVLTF.

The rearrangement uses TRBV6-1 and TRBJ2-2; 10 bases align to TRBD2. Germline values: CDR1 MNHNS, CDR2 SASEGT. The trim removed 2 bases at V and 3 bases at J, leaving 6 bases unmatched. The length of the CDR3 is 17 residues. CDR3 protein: CASSEHRTSGDTGELFF. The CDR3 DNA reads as TGTGCCAGCAGTGAACACCGGACTAGCGGAGACACCGGGGAGCTGTTTTTT.

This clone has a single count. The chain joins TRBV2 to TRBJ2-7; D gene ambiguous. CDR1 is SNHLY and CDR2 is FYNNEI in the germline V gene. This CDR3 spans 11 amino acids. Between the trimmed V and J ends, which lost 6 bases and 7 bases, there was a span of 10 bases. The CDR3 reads CASRAVREQYF. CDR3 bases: TGTGCCAGCAGGGCGGTGAGGGAGCAGTACTTC. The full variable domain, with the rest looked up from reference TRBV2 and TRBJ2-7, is EPEVTQTPSHQVTQMGQEVILRCVPISNHLYFYWYRQILGQKVEFLVSFYNNEISEKSEIFDDQFSVERPDGSNFTLKIRSTKLEDSAMYFCASRAVREQYFGPGTRLTVT.

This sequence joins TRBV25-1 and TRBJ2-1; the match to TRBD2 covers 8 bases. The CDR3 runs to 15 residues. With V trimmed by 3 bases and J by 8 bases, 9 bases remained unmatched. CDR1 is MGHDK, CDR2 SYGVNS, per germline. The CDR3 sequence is CASSDLGRGEDEQFF. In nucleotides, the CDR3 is TGTGCCAGCAGTGATCTCGGGAGGGGTGAGGATGAGCAGTTCTTC.

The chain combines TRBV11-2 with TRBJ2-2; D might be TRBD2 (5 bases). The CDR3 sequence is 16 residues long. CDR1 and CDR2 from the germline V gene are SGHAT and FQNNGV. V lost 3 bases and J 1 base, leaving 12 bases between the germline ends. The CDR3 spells CASSFVPSLNTGELFF. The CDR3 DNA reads TGTGCCAGCAGCTTTGTTCCTAGCCTGAACACCGGGGAGCTGTTTTTT.

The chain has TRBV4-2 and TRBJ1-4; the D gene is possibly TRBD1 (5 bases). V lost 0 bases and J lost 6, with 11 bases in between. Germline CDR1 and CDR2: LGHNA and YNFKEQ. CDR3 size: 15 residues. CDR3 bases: TGTGCCAGCAGCCAAGATGTCCAGGGATATGAAAAACTGTTTTTT. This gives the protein CASSQDVQGYEKLFF.

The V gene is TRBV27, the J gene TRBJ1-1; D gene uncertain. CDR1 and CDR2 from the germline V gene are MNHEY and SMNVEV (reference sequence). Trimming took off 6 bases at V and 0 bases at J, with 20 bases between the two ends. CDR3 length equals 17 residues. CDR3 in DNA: TGTGCCAGCAGGACTTTTACGGCCGGCAGAATGAACACTGAAGCTTTCTTT. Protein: CASRTFTAGRMNTEAFF.

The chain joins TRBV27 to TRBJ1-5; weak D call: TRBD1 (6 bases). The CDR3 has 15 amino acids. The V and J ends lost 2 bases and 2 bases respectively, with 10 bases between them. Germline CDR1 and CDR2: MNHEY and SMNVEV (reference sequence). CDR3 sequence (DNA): TGTGCCAGCAGTTTAAGGGCAGGGGGCAATCAGCCCCAGCATTTT. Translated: CASSLRAGGNQPQHF.

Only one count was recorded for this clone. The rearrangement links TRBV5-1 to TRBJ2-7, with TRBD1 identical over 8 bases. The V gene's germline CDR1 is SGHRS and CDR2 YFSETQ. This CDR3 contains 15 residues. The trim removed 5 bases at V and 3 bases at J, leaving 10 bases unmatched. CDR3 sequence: CASSHRGDTFYEQYF. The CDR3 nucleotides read TGCGCCAGCAGTCACAGGGGGGATACGTTCTACGAGCAGTACTTC.

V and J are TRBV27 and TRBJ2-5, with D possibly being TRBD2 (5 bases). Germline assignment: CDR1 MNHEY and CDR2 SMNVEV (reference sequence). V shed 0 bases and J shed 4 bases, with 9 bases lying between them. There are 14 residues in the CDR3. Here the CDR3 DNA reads TGTGCCAGCAGTTTATCCGGGGTCGGAGAGACCCAGTACTTC. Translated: CASSLSGVGETQYF.

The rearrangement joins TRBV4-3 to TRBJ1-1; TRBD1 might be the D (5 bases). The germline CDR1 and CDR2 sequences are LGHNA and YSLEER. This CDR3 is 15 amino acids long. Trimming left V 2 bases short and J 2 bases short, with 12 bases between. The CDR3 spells CASSQQGHGNTEAFF. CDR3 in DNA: TGCGCCAGCAGCCAACAGGGCCATGGTAACACTGAAGCTTTCTTT.

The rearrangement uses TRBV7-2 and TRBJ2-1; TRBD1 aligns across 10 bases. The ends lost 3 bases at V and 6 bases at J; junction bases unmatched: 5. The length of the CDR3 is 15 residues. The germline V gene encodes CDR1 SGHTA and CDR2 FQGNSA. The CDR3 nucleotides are TGTGCCAGCAGCTTTACGTGGACAGGGGGCAATGAGCAGTTCTTC. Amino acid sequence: CASSFTWTGGNEQFF.

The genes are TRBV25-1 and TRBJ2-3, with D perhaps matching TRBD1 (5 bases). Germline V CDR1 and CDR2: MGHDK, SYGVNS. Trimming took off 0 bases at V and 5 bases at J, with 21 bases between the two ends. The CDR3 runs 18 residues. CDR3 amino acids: CASSEYIRGRVSEDTQYF. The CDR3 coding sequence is TGTGCCAGCAGTGAATATATTCGTGGCAGGGTCTCGGAAGATACGCAGTATTTT.